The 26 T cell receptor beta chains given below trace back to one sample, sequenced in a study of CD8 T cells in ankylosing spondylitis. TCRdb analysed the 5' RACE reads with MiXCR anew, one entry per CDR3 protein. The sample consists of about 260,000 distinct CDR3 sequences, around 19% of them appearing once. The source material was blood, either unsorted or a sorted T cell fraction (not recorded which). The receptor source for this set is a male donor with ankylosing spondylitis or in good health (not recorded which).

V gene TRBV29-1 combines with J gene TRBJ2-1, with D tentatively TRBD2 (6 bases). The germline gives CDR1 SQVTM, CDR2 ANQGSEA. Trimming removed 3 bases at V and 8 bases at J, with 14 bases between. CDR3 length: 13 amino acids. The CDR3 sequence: CSVDGLARYEQFF. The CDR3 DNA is TGCAGCGTTGATGGCCTAGCGAGGTATGAGCAGTTCTTC.

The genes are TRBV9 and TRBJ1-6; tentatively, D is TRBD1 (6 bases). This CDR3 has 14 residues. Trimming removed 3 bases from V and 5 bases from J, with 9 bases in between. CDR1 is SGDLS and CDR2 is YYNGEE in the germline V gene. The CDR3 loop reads CASSGAGDNSPLHF. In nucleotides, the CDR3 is TGTGCCAGCAGCGGTGCAGGGGATAATTCACCCCTCCACTTT.

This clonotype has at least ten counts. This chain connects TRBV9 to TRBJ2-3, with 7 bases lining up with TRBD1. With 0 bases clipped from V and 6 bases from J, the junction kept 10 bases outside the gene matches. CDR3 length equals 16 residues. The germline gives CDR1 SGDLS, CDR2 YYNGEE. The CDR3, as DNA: TGTGCCAGCAGCGTAGGACAGGGAGTCTCTACTGATACGCAGTATTTT. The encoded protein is CASSVGQGVSTDTQYF.

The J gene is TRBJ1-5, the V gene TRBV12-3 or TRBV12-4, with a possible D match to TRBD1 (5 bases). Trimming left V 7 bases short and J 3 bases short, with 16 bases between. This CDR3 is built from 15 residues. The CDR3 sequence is CASKISGATNQPQHF. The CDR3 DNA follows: TGTGCCAGCAAAATAAGTGGGGCGACCAATCAGCCCCAGCATTTT.

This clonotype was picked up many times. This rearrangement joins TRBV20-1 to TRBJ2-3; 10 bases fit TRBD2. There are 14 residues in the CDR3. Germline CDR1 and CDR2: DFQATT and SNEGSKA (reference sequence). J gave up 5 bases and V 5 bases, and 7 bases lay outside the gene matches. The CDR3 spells CSAQPLAGEDTQYF. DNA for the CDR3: TGCAGTGCTCAGCCCCTAGCGGGGGAAGATACGCAGTATTTT.

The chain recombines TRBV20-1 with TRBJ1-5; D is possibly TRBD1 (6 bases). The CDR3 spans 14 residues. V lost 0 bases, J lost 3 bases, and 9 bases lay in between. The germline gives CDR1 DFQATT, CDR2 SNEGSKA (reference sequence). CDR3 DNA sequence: TGCAGTGCTAGAGATAACAGGGCCAATCAGCCCCAGCATTTT. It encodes CSARDNRANQPQHF.

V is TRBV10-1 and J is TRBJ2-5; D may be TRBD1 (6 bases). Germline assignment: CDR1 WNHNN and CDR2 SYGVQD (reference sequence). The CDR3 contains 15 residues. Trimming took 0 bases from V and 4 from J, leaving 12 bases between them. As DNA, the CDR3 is TGCGCCAGCAGTGAGTCGAATAACAGGGCAGAGACCCAGTACTTC. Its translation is CASSESNNRAETQYF.

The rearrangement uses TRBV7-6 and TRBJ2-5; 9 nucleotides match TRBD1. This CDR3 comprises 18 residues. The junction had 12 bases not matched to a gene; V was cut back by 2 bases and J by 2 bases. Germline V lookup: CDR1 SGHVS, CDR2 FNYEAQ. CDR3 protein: CASSLYTQTGGYQETQYF. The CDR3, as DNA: TGTGCCAGCAGCTTATATACCCAGACAGGGGGTTATCAAGAGACCCAGTACTTC.

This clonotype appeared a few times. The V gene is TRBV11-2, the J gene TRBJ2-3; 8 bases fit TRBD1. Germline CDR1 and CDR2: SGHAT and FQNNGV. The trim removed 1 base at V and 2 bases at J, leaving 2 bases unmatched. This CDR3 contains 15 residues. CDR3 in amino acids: CASSLGQGFTDTQYF. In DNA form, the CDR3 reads TGTGCCAGCAGCTTAGGACAGGGGTTCACAGATACGCAGTATTTT.

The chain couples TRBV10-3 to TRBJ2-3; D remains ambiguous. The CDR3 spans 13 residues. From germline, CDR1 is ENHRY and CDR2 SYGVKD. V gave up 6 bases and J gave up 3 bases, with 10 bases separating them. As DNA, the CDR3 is TGTGCCATCAGAATGGTGGGAACAGATACGCAGTATTTT. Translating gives CAIRMVGTDTQYF.

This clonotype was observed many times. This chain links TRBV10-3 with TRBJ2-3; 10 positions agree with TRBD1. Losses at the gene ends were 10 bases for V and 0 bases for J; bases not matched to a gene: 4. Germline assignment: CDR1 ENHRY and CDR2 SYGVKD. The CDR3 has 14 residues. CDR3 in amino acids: CANRQGASTDTQYF. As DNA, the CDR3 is TGTGCCAACCGACAGGGGGCGAGCACAGATACGCAGTATTTT.

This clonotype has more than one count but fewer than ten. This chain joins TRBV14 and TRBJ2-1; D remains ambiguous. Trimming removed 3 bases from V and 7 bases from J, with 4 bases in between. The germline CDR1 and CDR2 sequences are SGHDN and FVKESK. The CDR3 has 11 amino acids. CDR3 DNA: TGTGCCAGCAGCCACCTAAATGAGCAGTTCTTC. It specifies CASSHLNEQFF.

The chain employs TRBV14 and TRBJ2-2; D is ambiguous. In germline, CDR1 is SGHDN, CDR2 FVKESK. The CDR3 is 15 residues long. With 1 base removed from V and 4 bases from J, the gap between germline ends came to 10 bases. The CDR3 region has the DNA TGTGCCAGCAGCCAAGTTGGGCGGAGCACCGGGGAGCTGTTTTTT. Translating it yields CASSQVGRSTGELFF.

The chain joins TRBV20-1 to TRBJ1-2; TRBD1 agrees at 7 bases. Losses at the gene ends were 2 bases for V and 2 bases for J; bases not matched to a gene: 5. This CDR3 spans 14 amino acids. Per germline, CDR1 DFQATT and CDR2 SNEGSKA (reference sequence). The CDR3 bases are TGCAGTGCTAGACGGGCAGGGGGGAACTATGGCTACACCTTC. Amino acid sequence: CSARRAGGNYGYTF.

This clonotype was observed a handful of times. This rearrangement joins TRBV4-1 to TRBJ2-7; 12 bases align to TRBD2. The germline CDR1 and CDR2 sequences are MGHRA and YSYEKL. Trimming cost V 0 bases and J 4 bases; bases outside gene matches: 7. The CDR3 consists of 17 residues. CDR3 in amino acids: CASSQENPGTSGYEQYV. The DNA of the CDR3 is TGCGCCAGCAGCCAAGAGAATCCCGGGACTAGCGGGTACGAGCAGTACGTC.

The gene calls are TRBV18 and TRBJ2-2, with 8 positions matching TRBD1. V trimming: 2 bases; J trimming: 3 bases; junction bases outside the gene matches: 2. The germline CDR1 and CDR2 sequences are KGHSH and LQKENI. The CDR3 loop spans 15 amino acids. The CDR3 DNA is TGTGCCAGCTCACCAGAGACAGGGGACACCGGGGAGCTGTTTTTT. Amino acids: CASSPETGDTGELFF.

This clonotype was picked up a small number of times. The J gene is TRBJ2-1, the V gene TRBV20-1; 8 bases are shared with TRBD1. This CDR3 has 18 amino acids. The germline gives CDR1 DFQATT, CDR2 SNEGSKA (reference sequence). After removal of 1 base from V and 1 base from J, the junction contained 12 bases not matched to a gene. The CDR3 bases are TGCAGTGCTAGAGTCACTATCTACAGGGGGGCATCCTACAATGAGCAGTTCTTC. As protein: CSARVTIYRGASYNEQFF.

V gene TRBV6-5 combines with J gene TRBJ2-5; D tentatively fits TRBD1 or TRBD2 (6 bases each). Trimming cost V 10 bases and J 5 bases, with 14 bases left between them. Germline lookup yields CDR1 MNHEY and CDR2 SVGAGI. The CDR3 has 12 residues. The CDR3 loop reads CATEGGGETQYF. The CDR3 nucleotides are TGTGCCACCGAGGGGGGCGGTGAGACCCAGTACTTC.

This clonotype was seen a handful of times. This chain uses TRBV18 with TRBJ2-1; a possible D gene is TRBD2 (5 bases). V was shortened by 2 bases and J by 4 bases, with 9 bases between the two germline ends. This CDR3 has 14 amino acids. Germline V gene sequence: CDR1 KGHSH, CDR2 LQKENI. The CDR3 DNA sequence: TGTGCCAGCTCACCAGTGGAGGAATACAATGAGCAGTTCTTC. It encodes CASSPVEEYNEQFF.

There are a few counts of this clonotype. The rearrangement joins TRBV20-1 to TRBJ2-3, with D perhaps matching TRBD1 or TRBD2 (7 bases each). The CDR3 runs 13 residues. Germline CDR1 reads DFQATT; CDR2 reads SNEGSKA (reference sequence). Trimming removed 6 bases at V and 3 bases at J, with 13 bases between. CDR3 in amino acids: CSAKRDSTDTQYF. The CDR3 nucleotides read TGCAGTGCGAAGCGGGACAGTACAGATACGCAGTATTTT.

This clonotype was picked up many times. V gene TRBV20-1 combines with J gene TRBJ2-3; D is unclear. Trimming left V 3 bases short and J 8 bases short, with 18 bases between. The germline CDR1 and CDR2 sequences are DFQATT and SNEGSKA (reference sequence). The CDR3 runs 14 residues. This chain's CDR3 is CSASVSVAPRTQYF. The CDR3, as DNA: TGCAGTGCTAGCGTTTCGGTCGCCCCCCGTACGCAGTATTTT.

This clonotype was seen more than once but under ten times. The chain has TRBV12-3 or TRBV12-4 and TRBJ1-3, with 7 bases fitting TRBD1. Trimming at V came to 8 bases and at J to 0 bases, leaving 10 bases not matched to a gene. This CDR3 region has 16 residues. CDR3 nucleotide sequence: TGTGCCAGCGACGCGACAGGGACTTACTCTGGAAACACCATATATTTT. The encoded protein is CASDATGTYSGNTIYF.

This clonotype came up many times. CDR3 nucleotide sequence: TGTGCCAGCAGCAAAGTTGCGGGGGCTGATGGCTACACCTTC. Amino acids: CASSKVAGADGYTF. The rearrangement joins TRBV21-1 to TRBJ1-2; the D call of TRBD1 is as the table states it, not checked on the DNA. TRBV21-1 is a known pseudogene. The CDR3 length is 14 residues.

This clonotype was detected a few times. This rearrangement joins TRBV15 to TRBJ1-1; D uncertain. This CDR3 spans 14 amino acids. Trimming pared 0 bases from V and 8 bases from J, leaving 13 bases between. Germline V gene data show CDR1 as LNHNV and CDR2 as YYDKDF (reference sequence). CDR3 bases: TGTGCCACCAGCAGAGATGTGGCAGTCGGGGAAGCTTTCTTT. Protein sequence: CATSRDVAVGEAFF.

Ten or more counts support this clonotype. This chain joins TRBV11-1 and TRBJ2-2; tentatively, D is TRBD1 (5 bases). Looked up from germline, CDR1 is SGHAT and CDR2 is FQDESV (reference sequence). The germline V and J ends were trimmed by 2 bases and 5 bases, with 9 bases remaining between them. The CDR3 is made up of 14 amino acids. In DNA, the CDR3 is TGTGCCAGCAGCTTACTGAAGGGGACCGGGGAGCTGTTTTTT. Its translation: CASSLLKGTGELFF.

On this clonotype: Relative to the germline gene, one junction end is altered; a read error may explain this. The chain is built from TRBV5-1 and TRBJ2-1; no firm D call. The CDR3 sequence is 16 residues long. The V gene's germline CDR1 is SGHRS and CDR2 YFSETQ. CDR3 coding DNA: TGCGTCAGCAGCTTTCGCAGAGTTGACGTGGGGAATGAGCAGTTCTTC. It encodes CVSSFRRVDVGNEQFF.